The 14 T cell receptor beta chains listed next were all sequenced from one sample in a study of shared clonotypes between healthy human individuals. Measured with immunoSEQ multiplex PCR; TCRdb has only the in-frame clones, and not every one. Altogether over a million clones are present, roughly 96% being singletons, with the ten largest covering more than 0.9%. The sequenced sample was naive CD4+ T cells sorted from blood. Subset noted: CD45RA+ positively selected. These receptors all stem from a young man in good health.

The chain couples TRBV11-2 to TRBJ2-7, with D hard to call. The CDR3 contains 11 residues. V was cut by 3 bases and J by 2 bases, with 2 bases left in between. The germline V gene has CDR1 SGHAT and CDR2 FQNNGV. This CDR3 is CASSFAYEQYF. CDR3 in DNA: TGTGCCAGCAGCTTTGCCTACGAGCAGTACTTC.

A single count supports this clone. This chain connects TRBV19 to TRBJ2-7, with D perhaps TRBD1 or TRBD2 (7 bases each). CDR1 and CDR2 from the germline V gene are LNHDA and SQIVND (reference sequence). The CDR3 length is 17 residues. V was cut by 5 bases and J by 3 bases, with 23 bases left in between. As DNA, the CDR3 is TGTGCCAGTAGTTCCAGGGGGAGCGGGACAAAAAACTACGAGCAGTACTTC. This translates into CASSSRGSGTKNYEQYF.

DNA for the CDR3: TGTGCCAGCAGCTTAAAACACCCATCCGGGGAGCTGTTTTTT. Translation gives CASSLKHPSGELFF. The J gene is TRBJ2-2, the V gene TRBV7-3; D remains ambiguous. The CDR3 consists of 14 residues. Germline-derived CDR1 and CDR2 are SGHTA and FQGTGA. V lost 1 base and J lost 6, with 9 bases in between. Full variable domain (rest looked up from reference TRBV7-3 and TRBJ2-2): GAGVSQTPSNKVTEKGKYVELRCDPISGHTALYWYRQSLGQGPEFLIYFQGTGAADDSGLPNDRFFAVRPEGSVSTLKIQRTERGDSAVYLCASSLKHPSGELFFGEGSRLTVL.

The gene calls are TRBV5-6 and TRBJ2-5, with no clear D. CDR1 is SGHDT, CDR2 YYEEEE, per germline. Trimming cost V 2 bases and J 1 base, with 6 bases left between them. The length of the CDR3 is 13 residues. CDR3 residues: CASSFRAQETQYF. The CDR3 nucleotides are TGTGCCAGCAGCTTTAGGGCCCAAGAGACCCAGTACTTC. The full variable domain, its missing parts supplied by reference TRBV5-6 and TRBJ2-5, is DAGVTQSPTHLIKTRGQQVTLRCSPKSGHDTVSWYQQALGQGPQFIFQYYEEEERQRGNFPDRFSGHQFPNYSSELNVNALLLGDSALYLCASSFRAQETQYFGPGTRLLVL.

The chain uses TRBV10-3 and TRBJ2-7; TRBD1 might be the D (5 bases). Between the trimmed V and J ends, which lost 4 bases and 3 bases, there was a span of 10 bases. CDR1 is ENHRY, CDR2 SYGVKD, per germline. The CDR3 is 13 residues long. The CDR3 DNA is TGTGCCATCAGTGGGCAGGGCCTCTACGAGCAGTACTTC. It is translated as CAISGQGLYEQYF.

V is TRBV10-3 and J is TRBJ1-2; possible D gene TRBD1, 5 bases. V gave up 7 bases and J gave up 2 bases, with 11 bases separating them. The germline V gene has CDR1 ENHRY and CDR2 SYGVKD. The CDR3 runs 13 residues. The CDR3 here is CAITRDGNYGYTF. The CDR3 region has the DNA TGTGCCATCACCCGGGACGGGAACTATGGCTACACCTTC.

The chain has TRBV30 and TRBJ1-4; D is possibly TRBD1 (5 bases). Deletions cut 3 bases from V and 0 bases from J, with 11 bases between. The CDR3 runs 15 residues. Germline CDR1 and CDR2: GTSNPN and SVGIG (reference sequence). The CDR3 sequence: CAWSRDGATNEKLFF. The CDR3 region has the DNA TGTGCCTGGAGCCGGGACGGAGCAACTAATGAAAAACTGTTTTTT.

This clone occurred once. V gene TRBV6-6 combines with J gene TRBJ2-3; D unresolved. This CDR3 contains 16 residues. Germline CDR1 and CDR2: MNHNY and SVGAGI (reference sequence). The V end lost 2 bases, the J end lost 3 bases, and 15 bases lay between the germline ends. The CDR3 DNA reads TGTGCCAGCAGTTACAAACTTCGTGTGTCTACAGATACGCAGTATTTT. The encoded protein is CASSYKLRVSTDTQYF.

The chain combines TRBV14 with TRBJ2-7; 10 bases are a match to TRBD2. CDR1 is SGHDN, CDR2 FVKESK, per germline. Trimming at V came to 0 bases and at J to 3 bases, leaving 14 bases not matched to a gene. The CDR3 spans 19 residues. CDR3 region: CASSQERQRTSGGLYEQYF. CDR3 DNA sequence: TGTGCCAGCAGCCAAGAGCGACAGAGGACTAGCGGAGGACTCTACGAGCAGTACTTC.

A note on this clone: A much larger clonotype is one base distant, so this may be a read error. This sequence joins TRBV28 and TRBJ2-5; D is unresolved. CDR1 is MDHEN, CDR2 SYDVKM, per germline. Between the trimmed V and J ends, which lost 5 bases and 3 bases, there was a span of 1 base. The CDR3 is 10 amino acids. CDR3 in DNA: TGTGCCAGCAGTAAAGAGACCCAGTACTTC. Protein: CASSKETQYF.

The CDR3 bases are TGTGCCAGCAGCTTAGGATCCCAGGAAATGACGAATGAGCAGTTCTTC. It is translated as CASSLGSQEMTNEQFF. The genes are TRBV11-3 and TRBJ2-1; D is ambiguous. CDR3 length: 16 amino acids. V was trimmed by 1 base and J by 7 bases, leaving 17 bases between them. Germline loops: CDR1 SGHNT, CDR2 YENEEA.

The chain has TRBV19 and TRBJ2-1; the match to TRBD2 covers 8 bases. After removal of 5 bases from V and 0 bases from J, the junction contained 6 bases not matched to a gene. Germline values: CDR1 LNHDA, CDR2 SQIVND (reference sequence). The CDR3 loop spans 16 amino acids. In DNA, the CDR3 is TGTGCCAGTAGTTATCTTCTAGCGGGCTCCTACAATGAGCAGTTCTTC. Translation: CASSYLLAGSYNEQFF. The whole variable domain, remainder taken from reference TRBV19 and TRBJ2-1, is DGGITQSPKYLFRKEGQNVTLSCEQNLNHDAMYWYRQDPGQGLRLIYYSQIVNDFQKGDIAEGYSVSREKKESFPLTVTSAQKNPTAFYLCASSYLLAGSYNEQFFGPGTRLTVL.

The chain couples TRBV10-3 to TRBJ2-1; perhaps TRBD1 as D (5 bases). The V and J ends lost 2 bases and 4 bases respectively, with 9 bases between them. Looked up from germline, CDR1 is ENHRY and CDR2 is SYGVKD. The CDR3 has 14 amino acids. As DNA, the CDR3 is TGTGCCATCAGTGAGAATGGGGCTTACAATGAGCAGTTCTTC. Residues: CAISENGAYNEQFF.

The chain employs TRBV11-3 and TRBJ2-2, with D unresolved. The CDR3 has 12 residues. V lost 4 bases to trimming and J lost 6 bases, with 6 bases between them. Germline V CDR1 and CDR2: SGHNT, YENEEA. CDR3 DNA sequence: TGTGCCAGCAGCTCGTCAGCCGGGGAGCTGTTTTTT. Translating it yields CASSSSAGELFF. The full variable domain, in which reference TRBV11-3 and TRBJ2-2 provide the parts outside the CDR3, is EAGVVQSPRYKIIEKKQPVAFWCNPISGHNTLYWYLQNLGQGPELLIRYENEEAVDDSQLPKDRFSAERLKGVDSTLKIQPAELGDSAVYLCASSSSAGELFFGEGSRLTVL.